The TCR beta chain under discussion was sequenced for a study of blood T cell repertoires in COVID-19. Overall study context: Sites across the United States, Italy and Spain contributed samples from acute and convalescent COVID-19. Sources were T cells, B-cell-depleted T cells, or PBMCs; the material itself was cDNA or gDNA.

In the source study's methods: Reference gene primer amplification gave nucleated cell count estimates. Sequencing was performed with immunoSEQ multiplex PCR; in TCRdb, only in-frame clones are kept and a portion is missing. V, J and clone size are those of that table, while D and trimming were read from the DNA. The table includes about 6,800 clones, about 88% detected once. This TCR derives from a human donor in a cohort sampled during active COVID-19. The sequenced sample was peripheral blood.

The CDR3 sequence is CASSSNLRNEQFF. The CDR3 nucleotides are TGTGCCAGCAGTTCCAACCTTCGGAATGAGCAGTTCTTC. The chain couples TRBV6-2 or TRBV6-3 to TRBJ2-1; no definite D call. CDR3 size: 13 residues. The V gene's germline CDR1 is MNHEY and CDR2 SVGEGT. V lost 4 bases and J lost 7, with 11 bases in between.